A single sample is the source of the 22 T cell receptor beta chains below, sequenced in a study of T cells expressing NK-cell markers. After re-calling the 5' RACE reads, TCRdb lists one entry per CDR3 protein, DNA absent. Its clone listing holds about 460,000 distinct CDR3 sequences. Sequences were obtained from blood T cells: a sorted CD56 or NKG2C T cell subset, CD4+ or CD8+ T cells, or bulk PBMC T cells (not recorded which). The receptors stem from a woman aged 45-59 years in good health.

CDR3 region: CASSLPGLAGGTEQYF. This chain joins TRBV18 and TRBJ2-7; the TCRdb D gene call, TRBD2, has no DNA to confirm it. The CDR3 covers 16 residues. Germline loops: CDR1 KGHSH, CDR2 LQKENI. Full variable domain (missing parts from reference TRBV18 and TRBJ2-7): NAGVMQNPRHLVRRRGQEARLRCSPMKGHSHVYWYRQLPEEGLKFMVYLQKENIIDESGMPKERFSAEFPKEGPSILRIQQVVRGDSAAYFCASSLPGLAGGTEQYFGPGTRLTVT.

The genes are TRBV5-1 and TRBJ2-7. CDR1 is SGHRS, CDR2 YFSETQ, per germline. The CDR3 loop spans 12 amino acids. This CDR3 reads CASRTDSYEQYF.

The chain links TRBV12-5 to TRBJ2-3; TCRdb gives TRBD2 as the D gene, but with no DNA this cannot be confirmed. There are 16 residues in the CDR3. The germline V gene has CDR1 LGHNT and CDR2 FRNRAP. CDR3 residues: CASGHLAGAVPNTQYF.

This chain uses TRBV20-1 with TRBJ2-3; TCRdb outputs TRBD2, but without DNA this stays unchecked. Germline V gene sequence: CDR1 DFQATT, CDR2 SNEGSKA (reference sequence). The CDR3 is 14 amino acids. CDR3 amino acids: CSARVAGGVDTQYF.

The rearrangement joins TRBV9 to TRBJ2-1. CDR3 length: 13 amino acids. The V gene's germline CDR1 is SGDLS and CDR2 YYNGEE. This CDR3 is CASSVSGTNEQFF.

This sequence joins TRBV20-1 and TRBJ2-7; TCRdb outputs TRBD1, but without DNA this stays unchecked. CDR3 length: 13 amino acids. Germline CDR1 is DFQATT and CDR2 is SNEGSKA (reference sequence). This chain's CDR3 is CSALPGNNYEQYF.

The chain couples TRBV28 to TRBJ2-7; TCRdb calls TRBD2, which cannot be checked without DNA. The CDR3 covers 14 residues. CDR1 is MDHEN, CDR2 SYDVKM, per germline. The CDR3 is CASSQRGARYEQYF.

V usage is TRBV6-5 and J usage is TRBJ1-5. Per the germline V gene, CDR1 is MNHEY and CDR2 is SVGAGI. This CDR3 is 15 amino acids long. The CDR3 protein is CASSYSSERNQPQHF.

V is TRBV5-1 and J is TRBJ1-2; the TCRdb call, TRBD1, lacks DNA for checking. The length of the CDR3 is 13 residues. Per the germline V gene, CDR1 is SGHRS and CDR2 is YFSETQ. The CDR3 loop reads CASSLVGSGGYTF. Full variable domain (outside the CDR3, taken from reference TRBV5-1 and TRBJ1-2): KAGVTQTPRYLIKTRGQQVTLSCSPISGHRSVSWYQQTPGQGLQFLFEYFSETQRNKGNFPGRFSGRQFSNSRSEMNVSTLELGDSALYLCASSLVGSGGYTFGSGTRLTVV.

The chain recombines TRBV5-1 with TRBJ2-5; TCRdb's D call, TRBD1, is unchecked because there is no DNA. CDR1 SGHRS and CDR2 YFSETQ come from the germline V gene. The CDR3 consists of 15 residues. CDR3 sequence reads: CASSLGDRTQETQYF. The variable domain in full, completed from reference TRBV5-1 and TRBJ2-5, reads KAGVTQTPRYLIKTRGQQVTLSCSPISGHRSVSWYQQTPGQGLQFLFEYFSETQRNKGNFPGRFSGRQFSNSRSEMNVSTLELGDSALYLCASSLGDRTQETQYFGPGTRLLVL.

The chain links TRBV30 to TRBJ2-7; TCRdb designates TRBD1, a call that cannot be tested without DNA. From germline, CDR1 is GTSNPN and CDR2 SVGIG (reference sequence). The CDR3 sequence is 13 residues long. This CDR3 is CAWSSGAFGEQYF.

The genes are TRBV5-1 and TRBJ2-1. Germline CDR1 SGHRS, CDR2 YFSETQ. CDR3 length: 14 amino acids. The CDR3 protein is CASSLGPANNEQFF. Based on the CDR3 plus reference TRBV5-1 and TRBJ2-1, the full variable domain is KAGVTQTPRYLIKTRGQQVTLSCSPISGHRSVSWYQQTPGQGLQFLFEYFSETQRNKGNFPGRFSGRQFSNSRSEMNVSTLELGDSALYLCASSLGPANNEQFFGPGTRLTVL.

The chain couples TRBV6-5 to TRBJ2-1; TCRdb's D gene call, TRBD1, goes unchecked for lack of DNA. Germline loops: CDR1 MNHEY, CDR2 SVGAGI. This CDR3 region has 16 residues. The CDR3 sequence is CASRPRGVGDLNEQFF.

V is TRBV20-1 and J is TRBJ2-5; without DNA, the TCRdb call of TRBD1 cannot be checked. From germline, CDR1 is DFQATT and CDR2 SNEGSKA (reference sequence). The CDR3 length is 16 residues. CDR3 sequence: CSARDPGQGTLETQYF.

The gene calls are TRBV24-1 and TRBJ1-2. The CDR3 covers 12 residues. CDR1 is KGHDR, CDR2 SFDVKD, per germline. CDR3 sequence reads: CATSDLGSRYTF.

The V call is TRBV19, the J call TRBJ2-7; as DNA is missing, the TRBD1 call by TCRdb cannot be tested. The CDR3 loop spans 15 amino acids. Per the germline V gene, CDR1 is LNHDA and CDR2 is SQIVND (reference sequence). CDR3 residues: CASSFNTGQFYEQYF. Drawing the rest from reference TRBV19 and TRBJ2-7, the complete variable domain is DGGITQSPKYLFRKEGQNVTLSCEQNLNHDAMYWYRQDPGQGLRLIYYSQIVNDFQKGDIAEGYSVSREKKESFPLTVTSAQKNPTAFYLCASSFNTGQFYEQYFGPGTRLTVT.

J is TRBJ2-5 and V is TRBV5-1. Germline CDR1 and CDR2: SGHRS and YFSETQ. The CDR3 runs to 18 residues. The CDR3 reads CASSSKLRRSSVKETQYF.

V gene TRBV29-1 combines with J gene TRBJ2-6; TCRdb reports TRBD1, a call that lacks DNA to check it against. The germline V gene has CDR1 SQVTM and CDR2 ANQGSEA. The CDR3 runs 16 residues. CDR3: CSVGPGPFAGANVLTF. Filled out from reference TRBV29-1 and TRBJ2-6, the complete variable domain reads SAVISQKPSRDICQRGTSLTIQCQVDSQVTMMFWYRQQPGQSLTLIATANQGSEATYESGFVIDKFPISRPNLTFSTLTVSNMSPEDSSIYLCSVGPGPFAGANVLTFGAGSRLTVL.

This chain uses TRBV5-1 with TRBJ2-3; absent DNA, TCRdb's TRBD2 call cannot be checked. This CDR3 has 13 amino acids. CDR1 SGHRS and CDR2 YFSETQ come from the germline V gene. The CDR3 spells CASTRDGADTQYF. Complete variable domain (other parts from reference TRBV5-1 and TRBJ2-3): KAGVTQTPRYLIKTRGQQVTLSCSPISGHRSVSWYQQTPGQGLQFLFEYFSETQRNKGNFPGRFSGRQFSNSRSEMNVSTLELGDSALYLCASTRDGADTQYFGPGTRLTVL.

This chain connects TRBV6-5 to TRBJ1-1; TCRdb's assignment of TRBD1 cannot be checked, as there is no DNA. This CDR3 contains 16 residues. CDR1 and CDR2 from the germline V gene are MNHEY and SVGAGI. The CDR3 is CASSYSGDLVNTEAFF.

This chain uses TRBV6-1 with TRBJ2-5. This CDR3 region has 15 residues. Germline lookup yields CDR1 MNHNS and CDR2 SASEGT. CDR3 loop: CATKPLLQIQETQYF.

The chain is built from TRBV20-1 and TRBJ2-3; TCRdb lists TRBD1, though no DNA is available to test this call. The CDR3 totals 15 residues. Germline CDR1 reads DFQATT; CDR2 reads SNEGSKA (reference sequence). The CDR3 protein is CSAIPRDTLQVTQYF.